This T cell receptor beta chain was recovered during a study of blood T cell repertoires in COVID-19. Whole-study context: There were acute and convalescent COVID-19 samples, and they came from the United States, Italy and Spain. T cells, B-cell-depleted T cells, or PBMCs supplied cDNA or gDNA.

In the authors' workflow: Amplification of reference gene primers was used by the study to estimate nucleated cell counts. The method was immunoSEQ multiplex PCR; TCRdb's version includes in-frame clones alone and lacks a portion of them. The D gene and trimming were derived from the DNA, and the V and J assignments and clone size from that table. The sample has approximately 170,000 clones, more than 70% seen once. Germline trimming cut 5 bases from V and 2 bases from J; bases unmatched to any gene: 7. Per the germline V gene, CDR1 is SGHTA and CDR2 is FQGNSA. CDR3 size: 16 residues. The rearrangement links TRBV7-2 to TRBJ1-2; 11 bases fit TRBD1. The sequenced sample was peripheral blood. This clonotype was sampled from a man aged 45-65 years who had recovered from COVID-19. The CDR3 sequence is CASSPLGTGGNYGYTF. In DNA form, the CDR3 reads TGTGCCAGCAGCCCGCTAGGGACAGGGGGAAACTATGGCTACACCTTC.